What follows is one T cell receptor beta chain and its context. Its antigen is as yet unknown. This entry belongs to a study of T cells after yellow fever vaccination. The study made its TCR cDNA through 5'RACE template switching. That step introduced a universal primer site along with UMIs. One entry per CDR3 protein results from TCRdb running MiXCR on the 5' RACE reads. The data show about 340,000 distinct CDR3 sequences, with around 12% seen just once and about 3% held by the top ten. The CDR3 sequence is 15 residues long. Germline assignment: CDR1 KGHDR and CDR2 SFDVKD. The ends lost 6 bases at V and 2 bases at J; junction bases unmatched: 7. Notes on the study in general: Though it reached lower strength, the secondary response hit its peak faster, day 5 versus 15.

The TCR originated in a man younger than 30 who received the YFV17D yellow fever vaccine. Specimen: CD4+ T cells sorted from PBMCs, collected 15 days after the yellow fever booster vaccination. The rearrangement links TRBV24-1 to TRBJ2-5; 8 bases match TRBD2. The CDR3 sequence: CATSWVAGSQETQYF. The CDR3 nucleotides read TGTGCCACCAGTTGGGTAGCGGGGTCTCAAGAGACCCAGTACTTC.